One sample yielded the 28 T cell receptor beta chains listed below, sequenced in a study of blood T cell repertoires in COVID-19. This table comes from immunoSEQ multiplex PCR, and its TCRdb copy is limited to in-frame clones, with some not included. This sample has under 300,000 clones, with roughly 90% found just once. The specimen was peripheral blood. The receptors come from a man aged 55 to 70 with acute or convalescent COVID-19.

The chain has TRBV9 and TRBJ2-1; the match to TRBD2 covers 14 bases. V lost 0 bases and J lost 6; bases outside the gene matches: 2. This CDR3 is 16 amino acids long. Germline CDR1 reads SGDLS; CDR2 reads YYNGEE. The DNA for the CDR3 is TGTGCCAGCAGCGTAGGGGGACTAGCGGGAGCCAATGAGCAGTTCTTC. Its translation is CASSVGGLAGANEQFF.

Only a few counts were recorded for this clone. This rearrangement joins TRBV28 to TRBJ2-5, with D perhaps matching TRBD2 (7 bases). CDR1 MDHEN and CDR2 SYDVKM come from the germline V gene. The CDR3 consists of 18 residues. V was pared by 5 bases and J by 5 bases, with 27 bases between. CDR3 region: CASSTLRGGRGERETQYF. The CDR3 DNA follows: TGTGCCAGCAGTACACTCCGCGGGGGCAGGGGAGAAAGGGAGACCCAGTACTTC.

This rearrangement joins TRBV6-6 to TRBJ2-5; a weak D match, TRBD2 (6 bases). Germline lookup yields CDR1 MNHNY and CDR2 SVGAGI (reference sequence). CDR3 length: 14 residues. V gave up 8 bases and J gave up 3 bases, with 16 bases separating them. The CDR3 region has the DNA TGTGCCAGCGGGCCGGGACTCATAGAAGAGACCCAGTACTTC. Its translation is CASGPGLIEETQYF.

On this clone itself: A read error may account for a junction end that differs from germline. The same CDR3 arises from other DNA sequences in this sample as well. The chain uses TRBV12-3 or TRBV12-4 and TRBJ2-5; possible D gene TRBD1, 5 bases. This CDR3 comprises 13 residues. CDR3 amino acids: CASSLDSQETQYF. CDR3 nucleotide sequence: TGTGCCAGCAGCTTAGACAGCCAAGAGACCCAGTACTTC.

DNA of the CDR3: TGTGCCAGCTCACCACCGGCGGGGGACTATGGCTACACCTTC. Its translation is CASSPPAGDYGYTF. This sequence joins TRBV18 and TRBJ1-2, with D possibly TRBD1 on 5 matching bases. Per germline, CDR1 KGHSH and CDR2 LQKENI. V was pared by 0 bases and J by 3 bases, with 8 bases between. The CDR3 has 14 amino acids.

The J gene is TRBJ2-5, the V gene TRBV5-1, with D perhaps matching TRBD1 (6 bases). Trimming took off 2 bases at V and 5 bases at J, with 10 bases between the two ends. The CDR3 consists of 13 residues. The germline gives CDR1 SGHRS, CDR2 YFSETQ. The CDR3 DNA reads TGCGCCAGCAGCTTAGGTCAGGGGGAGACCCAGTACTTC. Translated, it gives CASSLGQGETQYF.

CDR3 sequence: CASSYGQGGEKLFF. The CDR3, as DNA: TGTGCCAGCAGTTACGGACAGGGAGGAGAAAAACTGTTTTTT. The chain links TRBV6-5 to TRBJ1-4; 8 positions agree with TRBD1. The CDR3 runs to 14 residues. Germline CDR1 is MNHEY and CDR2 is SVGAGI. V dropped 2 bases and J dropped 8; count of bases not matched to a gene: 4.

The chain joins TRBV2 to TRBJ2-2, with D possibly matching TRBD2 (6 bases). Germline V CDR1 and CDR2: SNHLY, FYNNEI. Trimming took 6 bases from V and 5 from J, leaving 19 bases between them. The CDR3 sequence is 16 residues long. In DNA, the CDR3 is TGTGCCAGCAGCCCCCCCCGGGGGACCCAGACCGGGGAGCTGTTTTTT. It yields the protein CASSPPRGTQTGELFF.

The chain has TRBV6-1 and TRBJ2-7; D uncertain. The V gene's germline CDR1 is MNHNS and CDR2 SASEGT. V lost 0 bases and J lost 3, with 12 bases in between. CDR3 length equals 15 residues. CDR3 nucleotide sequence: TGTGCCAGCAGTGAAGCGTCCTCCACCGGCTACGAGCAGTACTTC. This translates into CASSEASSTGYEQYF.

The chain has TRBV7-8 and TRBJ2-7; possibly TRBD1 for D (5 bases). V lost 1 base to trimming and J lost 3 bases, with 10 bases between them. This CDR3 comprises 14 residues. Germline-derived CDR1 and CDR2 are SGHVS and FQNEAQ. The chain's CDR3 is CASSLVTGFYEQYF. The CDR3 DNA is TGTGCCAGCAGCTTAGTTACAGGATTCTACGAGCAGTACTTC.

V gene TRBV9 combines with J gene TRBJ2-2; TRBD1 aligns across 10 bases. CDR1 and CDR2 from the germline V gene are SGDLS and YYNGEE. The CDR3 runs to 16 residues. Unmatched junction bases numbered 5, after V lost 2 bases and J lost 4 bases. The CDR3 reads CASSVGDRGPTGELFF. CDR3 DNA: TGTGCCAGCAGCGTGGGGGACAGGGGTCCCACCGGGGAGCTGTTTTTT.

The gene calls are TRBV11-3 and TRBJ2-1; 13 nucleotides align to TRBD2. The CDR3 covers 16 residues. The junction had 2 bases not matched to a gene; V was cut back by 3 bases and J by 3 bases. Germline CDR1 SGHNT, CDR2 YENEEA. The CDR3 DNA is TGTGCCAGCAGCTTGGGGACTAGCGGGGACTACAATGAGCAGTTCTTC. Protein sequence: CASSLGTSGDYNEQFF.

The V call is TRBV14, the J call TRBJ2-5; 7 bases map to TRBD2. Germline trimming cut 4 bases from V and 2 bases from J; bases unmatched to any gene: 4. The CDR3 has 14 amino acids. Germline CDR1 SGHDN, CDR2 FVKESK. The CDR3 spells CASSPRLAQETQYF. The CDR3 nucleotides read TGTGCCAGCAGCCCCCGACTAGCTCAAGAGACCCAGTACTTC.

Here the CDR3 DNA reads TGTGCCAGTAGTATAGTTTTACGGGACAGGGGAAGCGGGAGTCCCTACAATGAGCAGTTCTTC. Its protein is CASSIVLRDRGSGSPYNEQFF. This chain connects TRBV19 to TRBJ2-1, with 10 bases fitting TRBD1. The V gene end was trimmed by 1 base and the J gene end by 2 bases; junction bases not matched to a gene: 17. This CDR3 region has 21 residues. Germline assignment: CDR1 LNHDA and CDR2 SQIVND (reference sequence).

V is TRBV6-5 and J is TRBJ2-7; a weak D match, TRBD2 (5 bases). Trimming removed 4 bases from V and 0 bases from J, with 10 bases in between. The CDR3 runs 14 residues. CDR1 and CDR2 from the germline V gene are MNHEY and SVGAGI. CDR3 sequence reads: CASSSGIYSYEQYF. CDR3 coding DNA: TGTGCCAGCAGTTCCGGGATCTACTCCTACGAGCAGTACTTC.

The V and J genes are TRBV7-9 and TRBJ2-5; D possibly corresponds to TRBD1 (5 bases). This CDR3 region has 14 residues. CDR1 is SEHNR, CDR2 FQNEAQ, per germline (reference sequence). V was cut by 0 bases and J by 2 bases, with 7 bases left in between. The CDR3 loop reads CASSLADTQETQYF. CDR3 nucleotides: TGTGCCAGCAGCTTAGCGGACACGCAAGAGACCCAGTACTTC.

V is TRBV5-1 and J is TRBJ2-7; D might be TRBD2 (7 bases). The V and J ends lost 6 bases and 3 bases respectively, with 16 bases between them. The CDR3 has 14 amino acids. Germline-derived CDR1 and CDR2 are SGHRS and YFSETQ. CDR3 DNA sequence: TGCGCCAGCACCCCTTCGGGGGGCAACTACGAGCAGTACTTC. It encodes CASTPSGGNYEQYF.

J is TRBJ2-3 and V is TRBV24-1, with D tentatively TRBD1 (6 bases). The germline V gene encodes CDR1 KGHDR and CDR2 SFDVKD. CDR3 length: 17 residues. Trimming removed 3 bases from V and 2 bases from J, with 17 bases in between. Here the CDR3 reads CATSDPTPQGPTDTQYF. The CDR3 region has the DNA TGTGCCACCAGTGATCCGACCCCACAGGGACCCACAGATACGCAGTATTTT.

The chain couples TRBV10-3 to TRBJ2-1, with TRBD2 identical over 13 bases. The junction had 9 bases not matched to a gene; V was cut back by 6 bases and J by 7 bases. Germline assignment: CDR1 ENHRY and CDR2 SYGVKD. The CDR3 loop spans 16 amino acids. CDR3 sequence (DNA): TGTGCCATCAGCTCCGGGACTAGCGGGATAAGGAATGAGCAGTTCTTC. Translating gives CAISSGTSGIRNEQFF.

The V gene is TRBV10-3, the J gene TRBJ1-4, with D hard to call. The CDR3 is made up of 14 amino acids. Germline V lookup: CDR1 ENHRY, CDR2 SYGVKD. V dropped 3 bases and J dropped 0 bases, with 5 bases sitting between them. The chain's CDR3 is CAISDTATNEKLFF. Written as DNA, the CDR3 is TGTGCCATCAGTGATACTGCAACTAATGAAAAACTGTTTTTT.

The chain carries TRBV6-5 and TRBJ2-7, with unresolved D. Germline V gene data show CDR1 as MNHEY and CDR2 as SVGAGI. Trimming took off 3 bases at V and 1 base at J, with 13 bases between the two ends. This CDR3 spans 15 amino acids. The CDR3 is CASSYDSPGSYEQYF. The CDR3 DNA is TGTGCCAGCAGTTATGACTCCCCGGGTTCCTACGAGCAGTACTTC.

The chain joins TRBV19 to TRBJ2-7, with D possibly matching TRBD1 (6 bases). V dropped 5 bases and J dropped 0 bases, with 20 bases sitting between them. Germline CDR1 LNHDA, CDR2 SQIVND (reference sequence). The CDR3 extends over 17 amino acids. CDR3 amino acids: CASSPFAPGAFSYEQYF. The CDR3 nucleotides read TGTGCCAGTAGTCCATTCGCCCCAGGGGCCTTCTCCTACGAGCAGTACTTC. Supplemented by reference TRBV19 and TRBJ2-7, the full variable domain reads DGGITQSPKYLFRKEGQNVTLSCEQNLNHDAMYWYRQDPGQGLRLIYYSQIVNDFQKGDIAEGYSVSREKKESFPLTVTSAQKNPTAFYLCASSPFAPGAFSYEQYFGPGTRLTVT.

This rearrangement joins TRBV6-2 or TRBV6-3 to TRBJ2-5; perhaps TRBD1 as D (5 bases). Per germline, CDR1 MNHEY and CDR2 SVGEGT. The V gene lost 0 bases and the J gene lost 6 bases, with 5 bases spanning the gap. The CDR3 length is 12 residues. The CDR3 bases are TGTGCCAGCAGTTACTCGGGGCAGACCCAGTACTTC. Translating it yields CASSYSGQTQYF.

CDR3 DNA: TGTGCCAGCAGCTTAAAAAATGTCGCGAACACCGGGGAGCTGTTTTTT. Translation: CASSLKNVANTGELFF. The chain has TRBV7-3 and TRBJ2-2; D uncertain. Germline CDR1 is SGHTA and CDR2 is FQGTGA. V shed 1 base and J shed 0 bases, with 9 bases lying between them. The CDR3 spans 16 residues.

This chain connects TRBV5-1 to TRBJ2-7, with 10 nucleotides matching TRBD2. In germline, CDR1 is SGHRS, CDR2 YFSETQ. The CDR3 consists of 14 residues. With V trimmed by 4 bases and J by 5 bases, 6 bases remained unmatched. The CDR3 bases are TGCGCCAGCAGCCGCGGACTAGCGGTCCACGAGCAGTACTTC. This gives the protein CASSRGLAVHEQYF.

The gene calls are TRBV7-8 and TRBJ2-3, with D perhaps TRBD1 (5 bases). V was pared by 1 base and J by 2 bases, with 10 bases between. CDR3 size: 15 residues. Germline V gene sequence: CDR1 SGHVS, CDR2 FQNEAQ. The CDR3 sequence is CASSLVRVNTDTQYF. The CDR3 nucleotides are TGTGCCAGCAGCTTAGTCAGGGTAAACACAGATACGCAGTATTTT.

This clone appeared a single time. The chain joins TRBV27 to TRBJ2-7; perhaps TRBD1 as D (6 bases). Trimming took 4 bases from V and 0 from J, leaving 10 bases between them. CDR3 size: 14 residues. Germline V CDR1 and CDR2: MNHEY, SMNVEV (reference sequence). The CDR3 DNA follows: TGTGCCAGCAGTTCCTGGGACAACTCCTACGAGCAGTACTTC. As protein: CASSSWDNSYEQYF.

The chain carries TRBV19 and TRBJ2-1, with 8 nucleotides matching TRBD2. There are 17 residues in the CDR3. Germline CDR1 and CDR2: LNHDA and SQIVND (reference sequence). J gave up 0 bases and V 5 bases, and 9 bases lay outside the gene matches. DNA of the CDR3: TGTGCCAGTAGTCATCTAGCGGGTCAGAGCTCCTACAATGAGCAGTTCTTC. It codes for CASSHLAGQSSYNEQFF.